The rows below give T cell receptor beta chains drawn from one sample of a study of shared clonotypes between healthy human individuals. Sequencing used immunoSEQ multiplex PCR; TCRdb keeps in-frame clones, though not all of them. The repertoire consists of 600,000 to 750,000 clones, with roughly 70% occurring once and the leading ten covering roughly 1.8%. The sequenced material came from memory CD4+ T cells sorted from blood. Receptors originate from a woman under 40 in good health. CDR3s include the opening cysteine and the closing phenylalanine or tryptophan. D genes are given only for firm matches. Not all rows give a size; the values are once, few, many and, for expanded clones, a class.

size	V	J	D	CDR3	DNA
NA	TRBV19	TRBJ2-7	TRBD1	CASSILAGGPYEQYF	TGTGCCAGTAGTATTTTAGCAGGGGGCCCCTACGAGCAGTACTTC
NA	TRBV7-2	TRBJ1-1	NA	CASSLEGTGTEAFF	TGTGCCAGCAGCTTAGAAGGTACGGGCACTGAAGCTTTCTTT
few	TRBV18	TRBJ1-5	TRBD1	CASSTSRDRDQPQHF	TGTGCCAGCTCTACCAGCCGAGACAGGGATCAGCCCCAGCATTTT
NA	TRBV30	TRBJ1-5	TRBD1	CAWSRQGGHNQPQHF	TGTGCCTGGAGTCGACAGGGAGGCCACAATCAGCCCCAGCATTTT
NA	TRBV10-3	TRBJ2-3	NA	CAISESSGSGDTQYF	TGTGCCATCAGTGAGTCTTCAGGGTCGGGAGATACGCAGTATTTT
once	TRBV28	TRBJ1-5	NA	CASSLLAEYQPQHF	TGTGCCAGCAGTTTATTGGCGGAATATCAGCCCCAGCATTTT
NA	TRBV2	TRBJ2-3	TRBD2	CASSVAGVGTDTQYF	TGTGCCAGCAGTGTAGCGGGAGTGGGCACAGATACGCAGTATTTT
NA	TRBV29-1	TRBJ2-7	TRBD2	CSVDSLAGGTYEQYF	TGCAGCGTAGATTCCCTAGCGGGAGGAACCTACGAGCAGTACTTC
NA	TRBV28	TRBJ1-2	TRBD1	CASKGQGFVSYGYTF	TGTGCCAGCAAGGGACAGGGATTTGTCTCCTATGGCTACACCTTC
NA	TRBV5-8	TRBJ2-3	TRBD2	CASSLLLAGVSTDTQYF	TGTGCCAGCAGCTTACTTCTAGCGGGAGTTAGCACAGATACGCAGTATTTT
NA	TRBV4-1	TRBJ2-3	TRBD2	CASSRGSGRAYSSTDTQYF	TGCGCCAGCAGCCGCGGTAGCGGGAGGGCCTATTCTAGCACAGATACGCAGTATTTT
NA	TRBV30	TRBJ2-1	TRBD1	CAWTSWDRRNEQFF	TGTGCCTGGACCTCCTGGGACAGGAGAAATGAGCAGTTCTTC
NA	TRBV5-5	TRBJ2-7	NA	CASSLVPLYEQYF	TGTGCCAGCAGCTTGGTCCCGCTTTACGAGCAGTACTTC
NA	TRBV7-9	TRBJ2-2	NA	CASSLAGANTGELFF	TGTGCCAGCAGCTTAGCAGGGGCGAACACCGGGGAGCTGTTTTTT
few	TRBV29-1	TRBJ1-6	TRBD1	CSVQTGEGSPLHF	TGCAGCGTCCAGACAGGGGAAGGTTCACCCCTCCACTTT
NA	TRBV15	TRBJ2-1	TRBD2	CATSRDRLAPYNEQFF	TGTGCCACCAGCAGAGATCGACTAGCGCCATACAATGAGCAGTTCTTC
NA	TRBV28	TRBJ2-7	TRBD1	CASRKQGSGAYEQYF	TGTGCCAGCAGGAAACAGGGGTCCGGGGCCTACGAGCAGTACTTC
few	TRBV28	TRBJ2-4	TRBD2	CASSLVVAGVAKNIQYF	TGTGCCAGCAGTCTTGTCGTGGCGGGAGTGGCCAAAAACATTCAGTACTTC
few	TRBV7-9	TRBJ2-3	TRBD2	CARARAGGDTQYF	TGTGCCAGGGCAAGAGCGGGAGGGGATACGCAGTATTTT
few	TRBV2	TRBJ1-5	TRBD1	CASSPGQGTYQPQHF	TGTGCCAGCAGTCCTGGACAGGGCACTTATCAGCCCCAGCATTTT